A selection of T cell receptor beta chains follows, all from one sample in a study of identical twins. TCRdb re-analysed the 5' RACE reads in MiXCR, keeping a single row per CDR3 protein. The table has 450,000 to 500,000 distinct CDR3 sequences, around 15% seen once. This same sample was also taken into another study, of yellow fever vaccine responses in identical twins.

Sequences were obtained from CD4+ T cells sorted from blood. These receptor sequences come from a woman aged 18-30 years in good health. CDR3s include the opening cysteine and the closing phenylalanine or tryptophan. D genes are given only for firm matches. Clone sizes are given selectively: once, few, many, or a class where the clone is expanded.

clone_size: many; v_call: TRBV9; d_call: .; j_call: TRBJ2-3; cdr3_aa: CASSVDISTDTQYF; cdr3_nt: TGTGCCAGCAGCGTGGATATTAGCACAGATACGCAGTATTTT
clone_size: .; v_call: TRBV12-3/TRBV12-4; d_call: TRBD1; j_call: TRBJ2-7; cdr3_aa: CASSFERGQGAVEQYF; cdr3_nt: TGTGCCAGCAGTTTTGAGCGGGGACAGGGGGCGGTCGAGCAGTACTTC
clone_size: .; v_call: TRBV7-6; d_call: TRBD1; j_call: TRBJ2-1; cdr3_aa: CASSSGGTGAPTGYNEQFF; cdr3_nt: TGTGCCAGCAGCTCGGGGGGGACAGGGGCGCCCACAGGATACAATGAGCAGTTCTTC
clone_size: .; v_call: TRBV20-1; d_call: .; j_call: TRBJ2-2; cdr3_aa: CSAPRDGELFF; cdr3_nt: TGCAGTGCTCCGCGGGACGGGGAGCTGTTTTTT
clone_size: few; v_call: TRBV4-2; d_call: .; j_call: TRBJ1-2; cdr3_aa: CASSQDVGYTF; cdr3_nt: TGTGCCAGCAGCCAAGATGTTGGCTACACCTTC
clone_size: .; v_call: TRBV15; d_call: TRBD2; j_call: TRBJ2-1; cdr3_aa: CATSRERLAGVYEQFF; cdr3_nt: TGTGCCACCAGCAGAGAGCGACTAGCGGGAGTCTATGAGCAGTTCTTC
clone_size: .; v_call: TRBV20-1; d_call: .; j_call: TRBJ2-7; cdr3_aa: CSANDPRGPYEQYF; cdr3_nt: TGCAGTGCAAACGACCCGCGGGGGCCCTACGAGCAGTACTTC
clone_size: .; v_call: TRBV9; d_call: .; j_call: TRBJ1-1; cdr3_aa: CASSVTAMGTEAFF; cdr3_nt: TGTGCCAGCAGCGTAACCGCAATGGGCACTGAAGCTTTCTTT
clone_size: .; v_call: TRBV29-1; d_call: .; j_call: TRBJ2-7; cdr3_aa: CSAKRGEHEQYF; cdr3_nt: TGCAGCGCCAAAAGGGGGGAGCACGAGCAGTACTTC
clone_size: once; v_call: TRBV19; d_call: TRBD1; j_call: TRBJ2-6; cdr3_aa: CASSRRTGASGANVLTF; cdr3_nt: TGTGCCAGTAGTAGAAGGACAGGGGCCTCTGGGGCCAACGTCCTGACTTTC
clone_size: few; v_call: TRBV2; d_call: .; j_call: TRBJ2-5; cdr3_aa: CASSTFLRETQYF; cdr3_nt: TGTGCCAGCTCTACCTTTTTGAGGGAGACCCAGTACTTC
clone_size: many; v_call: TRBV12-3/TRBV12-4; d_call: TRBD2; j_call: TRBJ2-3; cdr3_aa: CASSQASGSPTDTQYF; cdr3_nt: TGTGCCAGCAGTCAAGCTAGCGGGAGTCCCACAGATACGCAGTATTTT
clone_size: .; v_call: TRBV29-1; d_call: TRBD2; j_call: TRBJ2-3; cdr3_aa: CSARLASTDTQYF; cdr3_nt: TGCAGCGCCAGACTAGCGAGCACAGATACGCAGTATTTT
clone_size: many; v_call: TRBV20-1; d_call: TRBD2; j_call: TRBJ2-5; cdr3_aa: CSASPGGQETQYF; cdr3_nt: TGCAGTGCTAGCCCGGGGGGCCAAGAGACCCAGTACTTC
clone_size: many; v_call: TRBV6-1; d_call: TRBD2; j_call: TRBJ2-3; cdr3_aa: CASSEFTSGSGTDTQYF; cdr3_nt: TGTGCCAGCAGTGAATTCACTAGCGGGAGTGGCACAGATACGCAGTATTTT
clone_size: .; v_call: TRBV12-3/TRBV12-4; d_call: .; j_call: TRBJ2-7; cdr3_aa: CASSDQDWAAGTYYEQYF; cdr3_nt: TGTGCCAGCAGTGATCAGGATTGGGCAGCCGGGACATACTACGAGCAGTACTTC
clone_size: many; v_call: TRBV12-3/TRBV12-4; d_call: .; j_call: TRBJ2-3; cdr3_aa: CASSSTGDTQYF; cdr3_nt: TGTGCCAGCAGTTCGACGGGGGATACGCAGTATTTT